These 25 T cell receptor beta chains came from one sample sequenced in a study of control samples from healthy donors and cancer patients. Method: immunoSEQ multiplex PCR; TCRdb's copy keeps in-frame clones and lacks some. Of roughly 76,000 clones detected, roughly 93% appear once; the ten largest clones hold over 0.95%. Sequenced material: PBMCs. These receptors were taken from a woman aged 40 to 49 with lung cancer.

The chain couples TRBV3-1 (or the pseudogene TRBV3-2) to TRBJ1-1; the match to TRBD1 covers 7 bases. There are 16 residues in the CDR3. The V gene end was trimmed by 2 bases and the J gene end by 3 bases; junction bases not matched to a gene: 9. CDR1 is LGHDT, CDR2 YNNKEL, per germline (reference sequence). CDR3 in amino acids: CASSQYPGTAYTEAFF. The CDR3 coding sequence is TGTGCCAGCAGCCAATATCCCGGGACAGCTTACACTGAAGCTTTCTTT.

This clone was found once. V and J are TRBV9 and TRBJ2-7; 11 bases align to TRBD2. Germline assignment: CDR1 SGDLS and CDR2 YYNGEE. J lost 6 bases, V lost 1 base, and 6 bases had no gene match. The CDR3 contains 15 residues. The CDR3 sequence: CASSVTSGGRGEQYF. CDR3 sequence (DNA): TGTGCCAGCAGCGTAACTAGCGGGGGAAGGGGCGAGCAGTACTTC.

The V and J genes are TRBV15 and TRBJ2-5, with a weak D call TRBD2 (7 bases). V was clipped by 4 bases and J by 5 bases, with 8 bases between them. Germline values: CDR1 LNHNV, CDR2 YYDKDF (reference sequence). The CDR3 length is 12 residues. The CDR3 DNA follows: TGTGCCACCAGCACGGGGGGCGAGACCCAGTACTTC. Translation: CATSTGGETQYF. The whole variable domain, filled in from reference TRBV15 and TRBJ2-5, reads DAMVIQNPRYQVTQFGKPVTLSCSQTLNHNVMYWYQQKSSQAPKLLFHYYDKDFNNEADTPDNFQSRRPNTSFCFLDIRSPGLGDTAMYLCATSTGGETQYFGPGTRLLVL.

The V call is TRBV4-2, the J call TRBJ1-5, with D tentatively TRBD1 (5 bases). This CDR3 has 15 residues. The germline V gene has CDR1 LGHNA and CDR2 YNFKEQ. V shed 0 bases and J shed 5 bases, with 11 bases lying between them. The CDR3 DNA follows: TGTGCCAGCAGCCAAGATGGACAAATGCATCAGCCCCAGCATTTT. It translates to CASSQDGQMHQPQHF.

The CDR3 sequence: CASSLLGKTEAFF. CDR3 nucleotide sequence: TGTGCCAGCAGCCTTCTGGGGAAGACTGAAGCTTTCTTT. This chain links TRBV5-6 with TRBJ1-1; D uncertain. The CDR3 runs to 13 residues. Trimming removed 4 bases at V and 5 bases at J, with 12 bases between. Germline assignment: CDR1 SGHDT and CDR2 YYEEEE.

The J gene is TRBJ1-1, the V gene TRBV11-2; D unclear. Trimming took off 5 bases at V and 5 bases at J, with 15 bases between the two ends. The V gene's germline CDR1 is SGHAT and CDR2 FQNNGV. The CDR3 consists of 14 residues. This chain's CDR3 is CASSHYQSGTEAFF. CDR3 bases: TGTGCCAGCAGCCACTATCAAAGTGGGACTGAAGCTTTCTTT.

The chain combines TRBV13 with TRBJ2-3; TRBD2 matches at 7 bases. Germline values: CDR1 PRHDT, CDR2 FYEKMQ (reference sequence). V shed 2 bases, J shed 3 bases, and the junction held 5 bases outside the gene matches. CDR3 length: 15 amino acids. CDR3 sequence (DNA): TGTGCCAGCAGCTTACGGGGGGTGATGACAGATACGCAGTATTTT. As protein: CASSLRGVMTDTQYF.

This clone occurred a few times. Its ends do not fully match the called genes, so a read error is possible. This chain links TRBV20-1 with TRBJ1-2, with D hard to call. Germline values: CDR1 DFQATT, CDR2 SNEGSKA (reference sequence). The CDR3 consists of 10 residues. CDR3 nucleotides: TGCAGTGCTAAAAGAAGTGAGATCCCCTTC. Translating it yields CSAKRSEIPF.

The chain combines TRBV9 with TRBJ1-6; D gene uncertain. V lost 0 bases and J lost 6, with 4 bases in between. The CDR3 is 13 residues long. Germline V gene data show CDR1 as SGDLS and CDR2 as YYNGEE. CDR3 in amino acids: CASSVGANSPLHF. The DNA of the CDR3 is TGTGCCAGCAGCGTAGGGGCTAATTCACCCCTCCACTTT.

This chain connects TRBV19 to TRBJ1-1; D might be TRBD1 (6 bases). The V gene lost 4 bases and the J gene lost 0 bases, with 9 bases spanning the gap. CDR1 is LNHDA and CDR2 is SQIVND in the germline V gene (reference sequence). The CDR3 length is 14 residues. The CDR3 DNA reads TGTGCCAGTAGTAAGGACAGTGTGAACACTGAAGCTTTCTTT. It yields the protein CASSKDSVNTEAFF.

This chain links TRBV9 with TRBJ1-1; no definite D call. V lost 4 bases to trimming and J lost 4 bases, with 14 bases between them. The germline gives CDR1 SGDLS, CDR2 YYNGEE. The CDR3 is 14 amino acids. The CDR3 region has the DNA TGTGCCAGCAGCCGGGTCGACGATTCCACTGAAGCTTTCTTT. Its protein is CASSRVDDSTEAFF.

The V gene is TRBV19, the J gene TRBJ1-1; no clear D. The V gene lost 3 bases and the J gene lost 3 bases, with 11 bases spanning the gap. The CDR3 loop spans 14 amino acids. The germline V gene has CDR1 LNHDA and CDR2 SQIVND (reference sequence). Here the CDR3 DNA reads TGTGCCAGTAGTATTACCCCTGCGGACACTGAAGCTTTCTTT. Its protein is CASSITPADTEAFF.

This clone was seen only once. V usage is TRBV5-6 and J usage is TRBJ1-2; possibly TRBD1 for D (5 bases). The V end was cut by 4 bases, the J end by 6 bases, with 16 bases between. The CDR3 has 14 amino acids. Germline CDR1 reads SGHDT; CDR2 reads YYEEEE. DNA for the CDR3: TGTGCCAGCAGCCCCTGGGACGCCCCCCATGGCTACACCTTC. Translation gives CASSPWDAPHGYTF. Full variable domain (outside the CDR3, taken from reference TRBV5-6 and TRBJ1-2): DAGVTQSPTHLIKTRGQQVTLRCSPKSGHDTVSWYQQALGQGPQFIFQYYEEEERQRGNFPDRFSGHQFPNYSSELNVNALLLGDSALYLCASSPWDAPHGYTFGSGTRLTVV.

This clone was recorded once. The chain couples TRBV6-5 to TRBJ1-1; D is perhaps TRBD1 (5 bases). The V gene's germline CDR1 is MNHEY and CDR2 SVGAGI. The CDR3 runs to 15 residues. V lost 3 bases, J lost 0 bases, and 11 bases lay in between. CDR3 amino acids: CASSYYQGLNTEAFF. The CDR3 DNA reads TGTGCCAGCAGTTATTATCAGGGACTGAACACTGAAGCTTTCTTT.

This sequence joins TRBV7-2 and TRBJ1-2; TRBD1 aligns across 7 bases. This CDR3 contains 13 residues. CDR1 and CDR2 (germline): SGHTA, FQGNSA. J was trimmed by 4 bases and V by 10 bases; bases with no gene match: 9. The CDR3 is CATPLGTAYGYTF. The CDR3 DNA follows: TGTGCCACCCCGCTTGGGACAGCCTATGGCTACACCTTC.

J is TRBJ2-7 and V is TRBV5-1, with 8 nucleotides matching TRBD2. This CDR3 region has 17 residues. J was trimmed by 1 base and V by 4 bases; bases with no gene match: 13. Looked up from germline, CDR1 is SGHRS and CDR2 is YFSETQ. In DNA form, the CDR3 reads TGCGCCAGCAGCGGGGAAATCGCGGGGGGTGGTTCCTACGAGCAGTACTTC. Translated: CASSGEIAGGGSYEQYF.

The V gene is TRBV4-1, the J gene TRBJ2-2; D unclear. This CDR3 comprises 14 residues. Trimming stripped 1 base from V and 0 bases from J, with 3 bases between. Per the germline V gene, CDR1 is MGHRA and CDR2 is YSYEKL. The CDR3 bases are TGCGCCAGCAGCCAAGTAGCGAACACCGGGGAGCTGTTTTTT. It is translated as CASSQVANTGELFF.

This chain connects TRBV15 to TRBJ2-3; 10 bases map to TRBD1. The CDR3 totals 16 residues. CDR1 and CDR2 from the germline V gene are LNHNV and YYDKDF (reference sequence). V lost 4 bases and J lost 6; bases outside the gene matches: 10. The CDR3 loop reads CATSTRDRGLGDTQYF. CDR3 DNA sequence: TGTGCCACCAGCACGAGGGACAGGGGTTTAGGGGATACGCAGTATTTT.

This chain uses TRBV2 with TRBJ1-5; D unresolved. This CDR3 region has 14 residues. Trimming removed 5 bases from V and 1 base from J, with 9 bases in between. Germline CDR1 SNHLY, CDR2 FYNNEI. The CDR3 coding sequence is TGTGCCAGCAGTTTGGACGCAAGCAATCAGCCCCAGCATTTT. This sequence encodes CASSLDASNQPQHF.

CDR3: CASSSDSRMNTEAFF. The CDR3 nucleotides are TGTGCCAGCAGCTCGGACAGTAGAATGAACACTGAAGCTTTCTTT. The chain joins TRBV5-4 to TRBJ1-1, with TRBD1 as a possible D gene (6 bases). CDR3 length equals 15 residues. The germline gives CDR1 SGHNT, CDR2 YYREEE (reference sequence). Trimming left V 3 bases short and J 0 bases short, with 12 bases between.

The chain combines TRBV5-1 with TRBJ2-7; D not resolved. V gave up 0 bases and J gave up 7 bases, with 11 bases separating them. Germline CDR1 and CDR2: SGHRS and YFSETQ. This CDR3 contains 13 residues. The CDR3 bases are TGCGCCAGCAGCTTGGGGGCGATTCGTGAGCAGTACTTC. Protein: CASSLGAIREQYF.

The rearrangement joins TRBV7-2 to TRBJ2-3; D is perhaps TRBD2 (6 bases). V lost 3 bases and J 5 bases, leaving 15 bases between the germline ends. The CDR3 covers 15 residues. CDR1 and CDR2 from the germline V gene are SGHTA and FQGNSA. CDR3 sequence reads: CASSLGSVSGDTQYF. The CDR3 nucleotides read TGTGCCAGCAGCTTGGGGAGTGTTAGCGGAGATACGCAGTATTTT.

This sequence joins TRBV9 and TRBJ1-1, with D possibly TRBD1 on 6 matching bases. Trimming stripped 0 bases from V and 0 bases from J, with 15 bases between. The CDR3 contains 17 residues. CDR1 SGDLS and CDR2 YYNGEE come from the germline V gene. CDR3 in amino acids: CASSVDRGQGMNTEAFF. The CDR3 nucleotides read TGTGCCAGCAGCGTAGATCGGGGGCAAGGTATGAACACTGAAGCTTTCTTT.

The CDR3 reads CASSQGTGGLYEQYF. DNA of the CDR3: TGCGCCAGCAGCCAAGGGACAGGGGGCCTCTACGAGCAGTACTTC. The V gene is TRBV4-1, the J gene TRBJ2-7; TRBD1 aligns across 11 bases. This CDR3 comprises 15 residues. J lost 3 bases, V lost 1 base, and 2 bases had no gene match. Germline V gene data show CDR1 as MGHRA and CDR2 as YSYEKL.

The chain couples TRBV7-9 to TRBJ2-2, with TRBD1 identical over 7 bases. Germline CDR1 SEHNR, CDR2 FQNEAQ (reference sequence). The CDR3 covers 15 residues. V lost 7 bases, J lost 4 bases, and 9 bases stayed unmatched. The CDR3 bases are TGTGCCAGCATCCCGTCTGGGACAGCCACCGGGGAGCTGTTTTTT. Encoded protein: CASIPSGTATGELFF.